This T cell receptor beta chain is from a study of human T cells and chemical hapten exposure. This CDR3 has 15 residues. Germline CDR1 reads SGHAT; CDR2 reads FQNNGV. The germline V and J ends were trimmed by 5 bases and 0 bases, with 14 bases remaining between them. In its sample, this clonotype was seen a few times. Time point in this sample: patch test 3, about 24 weeks after DPC sensitization. Treatment indicated: therapeutic diphenylcyclopropenone sensitization with weekly scalp DPC. From the RACE reads, TCRdb called clonotypes with MiXCR, one entry per CDR3 protein. The table lists more than 150,000 distinct CDR3 sequences, more than 20% of them singletons.

This chain joins TRBV11-2 and TRBJ2-7; D is ambiguous. The source was whole blood, collected in connection with sensitization to the hapten diphenylcyclopropenone (DPC). The TCR comes from a woman aged 40 to 49 with alopecia areata. Some clones in this sample may be carry-over from other donors' samples. The CDR3 nucleotides read TGTGCCAGCAGCCCGAGCGCAGGTAGCTCCTACGAGCAGTACTTC. Translated, it gives CASSPSAGSSYEQYF.